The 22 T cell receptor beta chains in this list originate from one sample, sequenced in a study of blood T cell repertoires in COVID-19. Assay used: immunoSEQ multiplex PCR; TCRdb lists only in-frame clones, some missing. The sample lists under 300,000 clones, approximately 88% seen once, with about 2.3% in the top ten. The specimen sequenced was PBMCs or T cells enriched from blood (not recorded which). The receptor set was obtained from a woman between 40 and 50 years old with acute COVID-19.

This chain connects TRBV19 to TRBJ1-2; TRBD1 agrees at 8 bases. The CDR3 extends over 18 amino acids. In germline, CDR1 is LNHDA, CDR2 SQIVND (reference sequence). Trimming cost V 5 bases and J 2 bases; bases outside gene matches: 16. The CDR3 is CASSPLTGVLGYNYGYTF. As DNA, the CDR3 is TGTGCCAGTAGTCCCCTGACAGGGGTACTTGGGTACAACTATGGCTACACCTTC.

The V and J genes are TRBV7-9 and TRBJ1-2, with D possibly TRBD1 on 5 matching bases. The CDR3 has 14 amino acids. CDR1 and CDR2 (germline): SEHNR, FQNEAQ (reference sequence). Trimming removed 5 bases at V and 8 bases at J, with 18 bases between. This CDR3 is CASSLPGSARGYTF. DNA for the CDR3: TGTGCCAGCAGCCTCCCAGGGTCCGCGAGGGGCTACACCTTC.

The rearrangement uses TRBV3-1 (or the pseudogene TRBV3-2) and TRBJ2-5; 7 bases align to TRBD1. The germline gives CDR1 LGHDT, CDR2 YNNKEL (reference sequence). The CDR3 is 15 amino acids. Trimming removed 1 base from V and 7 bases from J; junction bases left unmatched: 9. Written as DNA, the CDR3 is TGTGCCAGCAGCCAAGCAGGGGGTAGCGCATCGACCCAGTACTTC. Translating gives CASSQAGGSASTQYF.

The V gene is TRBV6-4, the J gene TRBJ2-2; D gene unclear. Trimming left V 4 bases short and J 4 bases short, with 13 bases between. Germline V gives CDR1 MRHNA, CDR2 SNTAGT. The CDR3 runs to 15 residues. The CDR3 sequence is CASSVQASRTGELFF. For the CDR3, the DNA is TGTGCCAGCAGTGTGCAGGCCTCGCGCACCGGGGAGCTGTTTTTT.

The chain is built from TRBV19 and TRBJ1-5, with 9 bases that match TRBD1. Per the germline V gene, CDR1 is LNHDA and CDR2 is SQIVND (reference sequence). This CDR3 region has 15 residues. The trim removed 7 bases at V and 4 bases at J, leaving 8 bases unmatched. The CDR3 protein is CASMAGTGINQPQHF. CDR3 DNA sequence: TGTGCCAGTATGGCCGGGACAGGGATTAATCAGCCCCAGCATTTT.

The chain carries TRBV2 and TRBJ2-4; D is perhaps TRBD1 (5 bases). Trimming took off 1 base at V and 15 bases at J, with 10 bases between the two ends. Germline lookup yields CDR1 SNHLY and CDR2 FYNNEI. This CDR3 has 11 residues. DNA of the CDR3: TGTGCCAGCAGTGAAGGTACAGGCCGGTACTTC. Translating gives CASSEGTGRYF.

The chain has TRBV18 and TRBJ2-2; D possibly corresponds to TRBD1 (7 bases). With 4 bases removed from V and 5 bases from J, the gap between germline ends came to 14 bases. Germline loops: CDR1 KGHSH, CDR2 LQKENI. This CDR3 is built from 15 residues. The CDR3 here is CASSQRQGGTGELFF. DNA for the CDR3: TGTGCCAGCTCACAACGACAGGGAGGTACCGGGGAGCTGTTTTTT.

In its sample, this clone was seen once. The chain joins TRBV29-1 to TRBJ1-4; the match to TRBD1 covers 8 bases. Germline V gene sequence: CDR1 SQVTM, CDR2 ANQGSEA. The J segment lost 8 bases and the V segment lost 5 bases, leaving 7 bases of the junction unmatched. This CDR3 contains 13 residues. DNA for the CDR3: TGCAGCGTTTTGGACAGGGAGTACGAAAAACTGTTTTTT. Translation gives CSVLDREYEKLFF.

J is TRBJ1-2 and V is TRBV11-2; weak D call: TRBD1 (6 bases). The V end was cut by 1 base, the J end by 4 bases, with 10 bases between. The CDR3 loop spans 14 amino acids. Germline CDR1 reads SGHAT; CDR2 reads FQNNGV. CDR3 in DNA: TGTGCCAGCAGCTTAGTCTCAGGGGCCTATGGCTACACCTTC. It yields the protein CASSLVSGAYGYTF.

CDR3 loop: CASSLRRGPSGNTIYF. CDR3 nucleotide sequence: TGTGCCAGTAGTCTCCGGCGGGGCCCCTCGGGAAACACCATATATTTT. The gene calls are TRBV19 and TRBJ1-3; maybe TRBD1 (5 bases). The CDR3 extends over 16 amino acids. Germline CDR1 reads LNHDA; CDR2 reads SQIVND (reference sequence). V gave up 5 bases and J gave up 4 bases, with 18 bases separating them.

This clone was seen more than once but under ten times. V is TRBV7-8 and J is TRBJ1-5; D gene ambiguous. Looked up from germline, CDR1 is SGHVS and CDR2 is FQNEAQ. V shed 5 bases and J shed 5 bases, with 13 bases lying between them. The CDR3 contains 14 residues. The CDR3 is CASSRTQRDQPQHF. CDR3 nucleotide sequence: TGTGCCAGCAGCCGCACTCAGAGGGATCAGCCCCAGCATTTT.

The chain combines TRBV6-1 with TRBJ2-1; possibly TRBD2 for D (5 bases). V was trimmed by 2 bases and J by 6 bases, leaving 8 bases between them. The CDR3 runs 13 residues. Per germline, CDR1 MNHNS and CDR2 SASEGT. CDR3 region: CASSEWSGNEQFF. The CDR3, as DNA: TGTGCCAGCAGTGAATGGAGCGGCAATGAGCAGTTCTTC.

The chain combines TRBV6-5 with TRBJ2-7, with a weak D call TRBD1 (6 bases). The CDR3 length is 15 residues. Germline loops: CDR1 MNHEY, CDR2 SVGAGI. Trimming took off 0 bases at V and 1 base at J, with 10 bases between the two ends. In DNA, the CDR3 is TGTGCCAGCAGTTACTCACAGGGCGATTCCTACGAGCAGTACTTC. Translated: CASSYSQGDSYEQYF.

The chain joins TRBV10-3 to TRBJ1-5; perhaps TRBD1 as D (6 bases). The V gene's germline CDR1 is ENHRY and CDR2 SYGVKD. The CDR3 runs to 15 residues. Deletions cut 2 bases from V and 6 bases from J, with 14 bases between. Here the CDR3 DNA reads TGTGCCATCAGTGAGAGGGCAGGGGAAGGTCAGCCCCAGCATTTT. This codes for CAISERAGEGQPQHF.

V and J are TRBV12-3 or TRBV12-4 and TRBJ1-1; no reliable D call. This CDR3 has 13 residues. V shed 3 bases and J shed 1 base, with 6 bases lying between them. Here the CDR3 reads CASSFPGNTEAFF. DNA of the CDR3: TGTGCCAGCAGTTTCCCCGGGAACACTGAAGCTTTCTTT.

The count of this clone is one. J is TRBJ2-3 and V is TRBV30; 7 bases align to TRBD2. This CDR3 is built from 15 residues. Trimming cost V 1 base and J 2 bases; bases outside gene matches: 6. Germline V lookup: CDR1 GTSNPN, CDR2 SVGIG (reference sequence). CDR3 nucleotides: TGTGCCTGGAGTGGAGTAGCGGGTTTCACAGATACGCAGTATTTT. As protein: CAWSGVAGFTDTQYF.

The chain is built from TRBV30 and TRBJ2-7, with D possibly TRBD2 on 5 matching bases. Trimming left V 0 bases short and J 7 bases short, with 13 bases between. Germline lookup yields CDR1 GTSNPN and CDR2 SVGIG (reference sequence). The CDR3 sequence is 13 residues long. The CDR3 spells CAWSVLGSGEQYF. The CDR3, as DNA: TGTGCCTGGAGTGTACTGGGGTCGGGGGAGCAGTACTTC.

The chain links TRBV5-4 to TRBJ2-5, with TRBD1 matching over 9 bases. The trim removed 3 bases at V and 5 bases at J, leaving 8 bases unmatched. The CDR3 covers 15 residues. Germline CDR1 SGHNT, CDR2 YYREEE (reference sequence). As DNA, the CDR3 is TGTGCCAGCAGCTCTCCCAACAGGGGGCGGGAGACCCAGTACTTC. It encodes CASSSPNRGRETQYF.

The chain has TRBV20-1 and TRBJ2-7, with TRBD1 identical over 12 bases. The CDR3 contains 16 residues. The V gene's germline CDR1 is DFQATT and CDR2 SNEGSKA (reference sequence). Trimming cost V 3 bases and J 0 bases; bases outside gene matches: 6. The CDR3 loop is CSASGTGGLSSYEQYF. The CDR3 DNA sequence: TGCAGTGCTAGTGGGACAGGGGGCCTTAGCTCCTACGAGCAGTACTTC.

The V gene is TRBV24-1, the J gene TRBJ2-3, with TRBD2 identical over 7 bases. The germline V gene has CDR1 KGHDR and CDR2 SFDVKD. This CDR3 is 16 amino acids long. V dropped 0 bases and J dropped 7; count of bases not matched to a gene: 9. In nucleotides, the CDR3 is TGTGCCACCAGTGATTTGCAATTTGGCGGGAGTCATACGCAGTATTTT. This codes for CATSDLQFGGSHTQYF.

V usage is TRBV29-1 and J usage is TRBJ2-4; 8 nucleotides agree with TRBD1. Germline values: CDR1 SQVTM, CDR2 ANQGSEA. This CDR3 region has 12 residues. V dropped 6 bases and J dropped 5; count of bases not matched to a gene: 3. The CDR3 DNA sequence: TGCAGCGTCGGACAGGGAGAAAACATTCAGTACTTC. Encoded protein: CSVGQGENIQYF.

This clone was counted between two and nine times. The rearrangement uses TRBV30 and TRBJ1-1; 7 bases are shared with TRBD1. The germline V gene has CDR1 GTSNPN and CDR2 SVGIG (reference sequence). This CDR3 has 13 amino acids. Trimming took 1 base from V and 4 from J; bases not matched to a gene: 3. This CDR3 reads CAWSAGTATEAFF. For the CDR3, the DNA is TGTGCCTGGAGTGCCGGGACAGCCACTGAAGCTTTCTTT.